These 29 T cell receptor beta chains were all obtained from the same sample, sequenced in a study of blood T cells in healthy people across ages. Next came a second PCR, run for about 7 to 12 cycles, which used a sample-barcoded 5' primer along with a J-beta primer mix. TCRdb reprocessed the 5' RACE reads via MiXCR and lists one record per CDR3 protein. The sample lists roughly 1,100,000 distinct CDR3 sequences, about 25% occurring once. A further study also used this sample, focusing on T cells of mothers and their children.

Source material: blood. The receptors here all came from a girl aged 2-10 years in good health.

This clonotype appeared a few times. This chain links TRBV5-1 with TRBJ1-2; TRBD1 might be the D (5 bases). CDR1 and CDR2 from the germline V gene are SGHRS and YFSETQ. Trimming shortened V by 2 bases and J by 7 bases, and 12 bases separated the two germline ends. The length of the CDR3 is 13 residues. The DNA of the CDR3 is TGCGCCAGCAGCTTCGCGGGTGGGGGTGGCTACACCTTC. It encodes CASSFAGGGGYTF.

There are a few counts of this clonotype. V gene TRBV4-1 combines with J gene TRBJ2-3; no clear D. V lost 0 bases to trimming and J lost 0 bases, with 4 bases between them. The germline V gene has CDR1 MGHRA and CDR2 YSYEKL. This CDR3 has 14 residues. CDR3 sequence: CASSQDDSTDTQYF. The CDR3 bases are TGCGCCAGCAGCCAAGATGACAGCACAGATACGCAGTATTTT.

In this sample, this clonotype turned up a few times. The chain combines TRBV12-3 or TRBV12-4 with TRBJ2-3, with TRBD2 matching 7 bases. CDR3 length: 15 residues. With V trimmed by 6 bases and J by 6 bases, 12 bases remained unmatched. CDR3 nucleotides: TGTGCCAGCAGGCTCGGAAGAAGCGGGACTGATACGCAGTATTTT. Translating gives CASRLGRSGTDTQYF.

The table lists this clonotype with a few counts. The chain couples TRBV29-1 to TRBJ1-1; TRBD1 is a possible D gene (6 bases). Trimming pared 3 bases from V and 0 bases from J, leaving 8 bases between. CDR1 and CDR2 (germline): SQVTM, ANQGSEA. This CDR3 has 13 residues. DNA of the CDR3: TGCAGCGTTGAGGACAGTTTGAACACTGAAGCTTTCTTT. This sequence encodes CSVEDSLNTEAFF.

The chain has TRBV20-1 and TRBJ2-4; perhaps TRBD1 as D (5 bases). Germline CDR1 is DFQATT and CDR2 is SNEGSKA (reference sequence). Between the trimmed V and J ends, which lost 5 bases and 8 bases, there was a span of 10 bases. The CDR3 is 11 amino acids. CDR3 sequence reads: CSAAIGDIQYF. The CDR3 bases are TGCAGTGCTGCCATAGGGGACATTCAGTACTTC.

The chain has TRBV20-1 and TRBJ1-5; D might be TRBD1 (5 bases). V was shortened by 1 base and J by 5 bases, with 12 bases between the two germline ends. CDR3 length: 14 residues. Germline CDR1 DFQATT, CDR2 SNEGSKA (reference sequence). In nucleotides, the CDR3 is TGCAGTGCTAGAGTTGCAGGGTTCGATCAGCCCCAGCATTTT. Amino acid sequence: CSARVAGFDQPQHF.

The CDR3 reads CASSLRTGEGEQFF. CDR3 coding DNA: TGTGCCAGCAGCTTGAGGACAGGGGAAGGTGAGCAGTTCTTC. The chain links TRBV5-5 to TRBJ2-1, with TRBD1 matching 9 bases. Germline CDR1 is SGHKS and CDR2 is YYEKEE (reference sequence). J was trimmed by 9 bases and V by 1 base; bases with no gene match: 5. This CDR3 has 14 residues.

The chain couples TRBV3-1 to TRBJ2-1; possibly TRBD2 for D (5 bases). Trimming took 2 bases from V and 9 from J, leaving 8 bases between them. This CDR3 is built from 12 residues. The germline CDR1 and CDR2 sequences are LGHDT and YNNKEL (reference sequence). The CDR3 is CASSQREGEQFF. As DNA, the CDR3 is TGTGCCAGCAGCCAACGTGAGGGTGAGCAGTTCTTC.

This clonotype was counted only a few times. The genes are TRBV20-1 and TRBJ2-1; D is undetermined. The V gene's germline CDR1 is DFQATT and CDR2 SNEGSKA (reference sequence). Trimming stripped 4 bases from V and 4 bases from J, with 14 bases between. The CDR3 is 14 amino acids. The DNA of the CDR3 is TGCAGTGCTAATGCCGAGTCTGTATACAATGAGCAGTTCTTC. Translation gives CSANAESVYNEQFF.

The CDR3 spells CSASDVWGSSYNEQFF. DNA of the CDR3: TGCAGTGCTAGCGATGTTTGGGGAAGCTCCTACAATGAGCAGTTCTTC. J is TRBJ2-3 and V is TRBV20-1, with unresolved D. The DNA matches TRBJ2-1 better at its end, which makes the J call doubtful. This CDR3 is built from 16 residues. Germline values: CDR1 DFQATT, CDR2 SNEGSKA (reference sequence).

This clonotype was seen a few times. The chain couples TRBV21-1 to TRBJ2-1; the table's TRBD2 call for D was not verified on the DNA. TRBV21-1 is reported as a pseudogene. This CDR3 contains 16 residues. The CDR3 nucleotides are TGTGCCAGCAGCAAATTTCCCAGCGGGGGAACCAATGAGCAGTTCTTC. This codes for CASSKFPSGGTNEQFF.

This clonotype was counted between two and nine times. The J gene is TRBJ2-1, the V gene TRBV6-1; weak D call: TRBD2 (6 bases). The CDR3 length is 17 residues. The germline V and J ends were trimmed by 6 bases and 0 bases, with 18 bases remaining between them. Germline CDR1 MNHNS, CDR2 SASEGT. CDR3 loop: CASRKALALSSYNEQFF. DNA of the CDR3: TGTGCCAGCAGGAAGGCCCTAGCGCTTAGCTCCTACAATGAGCAGTTCTTC.

This clonotype showed up just a few times. The genes are TRBV5-6 and TRBJ2-1; 8 bases are shared with TRBD2. Germline-derived CDR1 and CDR2 are SGHDT and YYEEEE. The CDR3 consists of 14 residues. Trimming cost V 5 bases and J 9 bases; bases outside gene matches: 10. CDR3 loop: CASSWGGLEAEQFF. CDR3 in DNA: TGTGCCAGCAGTTGGGGGGGACTAGAGGCTGAGCAGTTCTTC.

J is TRBJ2-1 and V is TRBV5-1; D possibly corresponds to TRBD2 (6 bases). This CDR3 contains 15 residues. The V gene's germline CDR1 is SGHRS and CDR2 YFSETQ. The V end lost 2 bases, the J end lost 7 bases, and 16 bases lay between the germline ends. CDR3 region: CASSFGGGPRNEQFF. CDR3 in DNA: TGCGCCAGCAGCTTCGGCGGAGGGCCAAGGAATGAGCAGTTCTTC.

This chain joins TRBV12-3 or TRBV12-4 and TRBJ2-3; TRBD2 is a possible D gene (5 bases). The CDR3 totals 17 residues. Trimming removed 7 bases from V and 2 bases from J, with 22 bases in between. Written as DNA, the CDR3 is TGTGCCAGCATTGACCGGAGGACGGCCCTCTCCACAGATACGCAGTATTTT. Protein: CASIDRRTALSTDTQYF.

The chain employs TRBV3-1 and TRBJ2-1; possible D gene TRBD2, 5 bases. V was pared by 4 bases and J by 15 bases, with 19 bases between. The CDR3 has 13 residues. Germline lookup yields CDR1 LGHDT and CDR2 YNNKEL (reference sequence). CDR3 bases: TGTGCCAGCAGCCCGGACGGCCTGAGACTATGGTTCTTC. Translating gives CASSPDGLRLWFF.

In its sample, this clonotype was seen a few times. V and J are TRBV29-1 and TRBJ2-5; no clear D gene. The CDR3 covers 8 residues. Germline-derived CDR1 and CDR2 are SQVTM and ANQGSEA. Trimming took off 7 bases at V and 11 bases at J, with 8 bases between the two ends. The CDR3 spells CSGEGQYF. As DNA, the CDR3 is TGCAGCGGAGAAGGACAGTACTTC.

The rearrangement joins TRBV12-3 or TRBV12-4 to TRBJ1-2, with a possible D match to TRBD1 (6 bases). With 9 bases removed from V and 0 bases from J, the gap between germline ends came to 11 bases. The CDR3 spans 13 residues. CDR3 coding DNA: TGTGCCAGTCAACAGGGTACTAACTATGGCTACACCTTC. It codes for CASQQGTNYGYTF.

This clonotype is a singleton in its sample. The V call is TRBV11-3, the J call TRBJ1-4; TRBD1 aligns across 7 bases. Per the germline V gene, CDR1 is SGHNT and CDR2 is YENEEA. The CDR3 sequence is 12 residues long. The ends lost 8 bases at V and 7 bases at J; junction bases unmatched: 4. The CDR3 sequence: CASGRGVEKLFF. CDR3 in DNA: TGTGCCAGCGGCAGGGGGGTTGAAAAACTGTTTTTT.

This clonotype showed up many times. This chain links TRBV10-3 with TRBJ1-1; possible D gene TRBD1, 5 bases. Germline lookup yields CDR1 ENHRY and CDR2 SYGVKD. The germline V and J ends were trimmed by 0 bases and 0 bases, with 8 bases remaining between them. The CDR3 sequence is 15 residues long. CDR3: CAISESQGMNTEAFF. The CDR3 bases are TGTGCCATCAGTGAGTCGCAGGGCATGAACACTGAAGCTTTCTTT.

This clonotype was observed a handful of times. The genes are TRBV12-3 or TRBV12-4 and TRBJ2-7; D tentatively reads TRBD1 or TRBD2 (5 bases each). V lost 4 bases to trimming and J lost 0 bases, with 10 bases between them. The CDR3 has 14 amino acids. The CDR3 loop is CASSSLGPSYEQYF. The CDR3 DNA sequence: TGTGCCAGCAGTTCTCTGGGACCCTCCTACGAGCAGTACTTC.

The chain employs TRBV7-2 and TRBJ1-2; D might be TRBD1 (6 bases). With 1 base removed from V and 6 bases from J, the gap between germline ends came to 9 bases. Germline CDR1 and CDR2: SGHTA and FQGNSA. CDR3 length: 13 residues. The CDR3 DNA sequence: TGTGCCAGCAGCTTAGGACAGGAGAATGGCTACACCTTC. Its protein product is CASSLGQENGYTF.

This clonotype appeared a few times. The gene calls are TRBV29-1 and TRBJ1-2; 8 nucleotides agree with TRBD1. CDR1 is SQVTM, CDR2 ANQGSEA, per germline. CDR3 length: 13 amino acids. J lost 13 bases, V lost 5 bases, and 15 bases had no gene match. The CDR3 is CSVWTGTPPRVTF. The CDR3 DNA is TGCAGCGTTTGGACAGGGACACCTCCTAGGGTCACCTTC.

This clonotype has just a few counts. V is TRBV7-9 and J is TRBJ1-4, with 8 bases aligning to TRBD1. The V gene's germline CDR1 is SEHNR and CDR2 FQNEAQ (reference sequence). Losses at the gene ends were 2 bases for V and 0 bases for J; bases not matched to a gene: 5. This CDR3 has 17 residues. The DNA of the CDR3 is TGTGCCAGCAGCTTAATCGCAGGGGGCGCAACTAATGAAAAACTGTTTTTT. Translating it yields CASSLIAGGATNEKLFF.

This chain joins TRBV5-6 and TRBJ2-2; D may be TRBD1 (6 bases). CDR1 SGHDT and CDR2 YYEEEE come from the germline V gene. This CDR3 is built from 17 residues. V was trimmed by 0 bases and J by 1 base, leaving 13 bases between them. DNA for the CDR3: TGTGCCAGCAGCTTGGCCGCACAGGGATGGAACACCGGGGAGCTGTTTTTT. As protein: CASSLAAQGWNTGELFF.

This sequence joins TRBV28 and TRBJ2-3; a possible D gene is TRBD2 (5 bases). The ends were cut back, 7 bases at V and 6 bases at J, with 20 bases in the middle. CDR1 and CDR2 from the germline V gene are MDHEN and SYDVKM. The CDR3 has 15 amino acids. The CDR3 coding sequence is TGTGCCAGCAAAGGAGGCGTGAAGGAGACCGATACGCAGTATTTT. This translates into CASKGGVKETDTQYF.

This clonotype was detected a few times. V and J are TRBV20-1 and TRBJ1-1; D is unclear. CDR1 and CDR2 (germline): DFQATT, SNEGSKA (reference sequence). Trimming took 6 bases from V and 4 from J, leaving 12 bases between them. This CDR3 region has 12 residues. This CDR3 reads CSAYTRSTEAFF. CDR3 DNA: TGCAGTGCCTATACTAGGTCCACTGAAGCTTTCTTT.

The rearrangement uses TRBV20-1 and TRBJ1-2, with unresolved D. The germline V gene encodes CDR1 DFQATT and CDR2 SNEGSKA (reference sequence). The V and J ends lost 5 bases and 2 bases respectively, with 18 bases between them. The CDR3 contains 15 residues. CDR3 DNA sequence: TGCAGTGCTCCCAATCAAGCTGCCTCCAACTATGGCTACACCTTC. This codes for CSAPNQAASNYGYTF.

The J gene is TRBJ1-2, the V gene TRBV4-3; TRBD1 is a possible D gene (5 bases). The CDR3 totals 13 residues. The V gene's germline CDR1 is LGHNA and CDR2 YSLEER. V dropped 4 bases and J dropped 13 bases, with 19 bases sitting between them. CDR3 nucleotide sequence: TGCGCCAGCAGCCTGGAACTTCGACAGTCGACCACCTTC. This encodes CASSLELRQSTTF.